Listed here are 18 T cell receptor beta chains from one sample, sequenced in a study of breast tumors, draining lymph nodes, adjacent tissues. TCRdb used MiXCR to reprocess the multiplex PCR reads, holding one entry per CDR3 protein. Of 150,000 to 200,000 distinct CDR3 sequences listed, around a third are singletons. The lymph nodes were axillary draining lymph nodes from breast cancer patients. Sequenced input: axillary lymph node tissue. These receptors were taken from a female donor with breast cancer. Some clones in this sample may be carry-over from other donors' samples.

This clonotype showed up many times. The chain links TRBV5-8 to TRBJ2-1, with TRBD1 identical over 8 bases. This CDR3 has 14 amino acids. Germline CDR1 reads SGHTS; CDR2 reads YDEGEE. Trimming cost V 0 bases and J 10 bases; bases outside gene matches: 6. The CDR3 is CASSLENRGKEQFF. The CDR3 DNA sequence: TGTGCCAGCAGCTTGGAGAACAGGGGGAAGGAGCAGTTCTTC. The full variable domain, rest sourced from reference TRBV5-8 and TRBJ2-1, is EAGVTQSPTHLIKTRGQQATLRCSPISGHTSVYWYQQALGLGLQFLLWYDEGEERNRGNFPPRFSGRQFPNYSSELNVNALELEDSALYLCASSLENRGKEQFFGPGTRLTVL.

This clonotype occurred a few times. This chain links TRBV4-2 with TRBJ1-6; D is ambiguous. V lost 0 bases and J 7 bases, leaving 13 bases between the germline ends. Looked up from germline, CDR1 is LGHNA and CDR2 is YNFKEQ. The CDR3 totals 16 residues. The CDR3 DNA is TGTGCCAGCAGCCAAGAGGGTGCAGGACCCAATTCACCCCTCCACTTT. Its protein product is CASSQEGAGPNSPLHF.

This clonotype appeared a few times. The rearrangement joins TRBV6-6 to TRBJ1-1, with D perhaps matching TRBD1 (5 bases). This CDR3 comprises 11 residues. The V end lost 10 bases, the J end lost 6 bases, and 12 bases lay between the germline ends. Germline V gene data show CDR1 as MNHNY and CDR2 as SVGAGI (reference sequence). In DNA form, the CDR3 reads TGTGCCACCTCCGAGGGGTCTGAAGCTTTCTTT. Its protein product is CATSEGSEAFF.

This clonotype occurred many times. V and J are TRBV7-3 and TRBJ1-3; no clear D gene. The germline V gene encodes CDR1 SGHTA and CDR2 FQGTGA. Trimming pared 0 bases from V and 2 bases from J, leaving 5 bases between. CDR3 length: 14 amino acids. CDR3 amino acids: CASSLTGTGNTIYF. The CDR3 DNA sequence: TGTGCCAGCAGCTTAACAGGGACTGGAAACACCATATATTTT.

This clonotype was counted at least ten times. This rearrangement joins TRBV15 to TRBJ2-1, with a possible D match to TRBD2 (5 bases). The CDR3 has 17 residues. The germline gives CDR1 LNHNV, CDR2 YYDKDF (reference sequence). Deletions cut 1 base from V and 7 bases from J, with 20 bases between. CDR3 nucleotide sequence: TGTGCCACCAGCAGAGTGAGGCAGAGAGTCGGGAAAAATGAGCAGTTCTTC. Its protein product is CATSRVRQRVGKNEQFF. Together with reference TRBV15 and TRBJ2-1, the CDR3 gives the full variable domain: DAMVIQNPRYQVTQFGKPVTLSCSQTLNHNVMYWYQQKSSQAPKLLFHYYDKDFNNEADTPDNFQSRRPNTSFCFLDIRSPGLGDTAMYLCATSRVRQRVGKNEQFFGPGTRLTVL.

In this sample, this clonotype turned up many times. The V and J genes are TRBV5-1 and TRBJ1-5; TRBD1 might be the D (6 bases). Germline V gene sequence: CDR1 SGHRS, CDR2 YFSETQ. V was shortened by 2 bases and J by 6 bases, with 12 bases between the two germline ends. This CDR3 comprises 14 residues. The CDR3 sequence: CASSFLGGSQPQHF. DNA for the CDR3: TGCGCCAGCAGCTTTTTGGGGGGCAGTCAGCCCCAGCATTTT.

The genes are TRBV6-5 and TRBJ2-1; D may match TRBD1 or TRBD2 (6 bases each). The CDR3 sequence is 16 residues long. V dropped 6 bases and J dropped 4 bases, with 19 bases sitting between them. Germline V lookup: CDR1 MNHEY, CDR2 SVGAGI. The CDR3 bases are TGTGCCAGCAGCTTCATGACAGGAGGGGATTACAATGAGCAGTTCTTC. This gives the protein CASSFMTGGDYNEQFF.

The chain links TRBV25-1 to TRBJ2-7; 8 bases map to TRBD2. Looked up from germline, CDR1 is MGHDK and CDR2 is SYGVNS. The J segment lost 2 bases and the V segment lost 4 bases, leaving 16 bases of the junction unmatched. This CDR3 region has 18 residues. Here the CDR3 reads CASSVSSGGKILPYEQYF. DNA of the CDR3: TGTGCCAGCAGTGTTTCAAGCGGGGGAAAAATATTACCCTACGAGCAGTACTTC.

This clonotype is deemed medium-sized. The chain couples TRBV7-2 to TRBJ2-5, with D perhaps TRBD1 (9 bases). The germline CDR1 and CDR2 sequences are SGHTA and FQGNSA. This CDR3 has 15 amino acids. V lost 5 bases and J 4 bases, leaving 17 bases between the germline ends. CDR3 sequence reads: CASSPGGTGRETQYF. The CDR3 DNA is TGTGCCAGCAGCCCGGGGGGGACAGGGAGAGAGACCCAGTACTTC. Together with reference TRBV7-2 and TRBJ2-5, the CDR3 gives the full variable domain: GAGVSQSPSNKVTEKGKDVELRCDPISGHTALYWYRQSLGQGLEFLIYFQGNSAPDKSGLPSDRFSAERTGGSVSTLTIQRTQQEDSAVYLCASSPGGTGRETQYFGPGTRLLVL.

This clonotype was counted at least ten times. The V gene is TRBV30, the J gene TRBJ1-2; no firm D call. Trimming shortened V by 4 bases and J by 6 bases, and 27 bases separated the two germline ends. The CDR3 runs 17 residues. Per germline, CDR1 GTSNPN and CDR2 SVGIG (reference sequence). The CDR3 region has the DNA TGTGCCTGGATCGGTTTATACGGTGACTCCGGGGAGGATGGCTACACCTTC. This codes for CAWIGLYGDSGEDGYTF.

Ten or more counts support this clonotype. The chain carries TRBV6-6 and TRBJ1-2; 8 nucleotides agree with TRBD1. The V and J ends lost 6 bases and 4 bases, in that order; junction bases with no gene match: 13. The CDR3 length is 16 residues. Germline loops: CDR1 MNHNY, CDR2 SVGAGI (reference sequence). The CDR3 spells CASRRTGTGGSYGYTF. As DNA, the CDR3 is TGTGCCAGCAGACGCACCGGGACAGGTGGTAGCTATGGCTACACCTTC.

The sample holds many counts of this clonotype. At one boundary the junction diverges from the germline segment, which might be a read error. The V gene is TRBV7-7, the J gene TRBJ2-5, with D hard to call. CDR3 size: 15 residues. CDR1 is SSHAT and CDR2 is FNYEAQ in the germline V gene (reference sequence). As DNA, the CDR3 is TGTGCTAGCAGCTTACGACTTTCAGGCCAAGAGACCCAGTACTTC. This codes for CASSLRLSGQETQYF.

As to this clonotype: A much larger clone lies one base from this, so it may be a read error. J is TRBJ2-7 and V is TRBV30; D is perhaps TRBD2 (6 bases). CDR1 GTSNPN and CDR2 SVGIG come from the germline V gene (reference sequence). V lost 3 bases and J 6 bases, leaving 15 bases between the germline ends. CDR3 length equals 13 residues. The CDR3 DNA reads as TGTGCCTGGAGAGAAGCGGGTATTTGCGAGCAGTACTTC. Protein: CAWREAGICEQYF.

This clonotype was counted only a few times. V is TRBV18 and J is TRBJ1-3; possible D gene TRBD1, 5 bases. CDR3 length: 16 amino acids. Germline CDR1 reads KGHSH; CDR2 reads LQKENI. Trimming cost V 2 bases and J 0 bases, with 11 bases left between them. The CDR3 DNA reads TGTGCCAGCTCACCAGGACACTCAAACTCTGGAAACACCATATATTTT. This gives the protein CASSPGHSNSGNTIYF.

This clonotype was seen a handful of times. The rearrangement uses TRBV6-1 and TRBJ1-2; no firm D call. The CDR3 totals 11 residues. Trimming took 11 bases from V and 3 from J, leaving 10 bases between them. Per germline, CDR1 MNHNS and CDR2 SASEGT. The CDR3 sequence is CAGEVDYGYTF. Written as DNA, the CDR3 is TGTGCCGGGGAGGTGGACTATGGCTACACCTTC.

This chain connects TRBV10-3 to TRBJ2-6, with 8 bases identical to TRBD1. The germline gives CDR1 ENHRY, CDR2 SYGVKD. V shed 1 base, J shed 4 bases, and the junction held 3 bases outside the gene matches. The CDR3 consists of 16 residues. This chain's CDR3 is CAISELTGVGANVLTF. The DNA of the CDR3 is TGTGCCATCAGTGAGTTGACAGGGGTCGGGGCCAACGTCCTGACTTTC.

Of note for this clonotype: The conserved phenylalanine or tryptophan is not found at the CDR3 terminus, so this likely reflects a read error. It is unclear where the CDR3 begins or ends on the DNA, so no DNA is shown, and the CDR3 is as TCRdb lists it. The chain carries TRBV12-3 or TRBV12-4 and TRBJ1-3. Counting both end residues, the CDR3 totals 11 amino acids. The CDR3 is CASSLGLSSFT.

This chain connects TRBV24-1 to TRBJ2-5; D is possibly TRBD2 (5 bases). Germline V lookup: CDR1 KGHDR, CDR2 SFDVKD. This CDR3 region has 13 residues. V shed 11 bases and J shed 5 bases, with 17 bases lying between them. The DNA for the CDR3 is TGTGCCAAGAACGAACCGGGGATGGAGACCCAGTACTTC. Translating gives CAKNEPGMETQYF.